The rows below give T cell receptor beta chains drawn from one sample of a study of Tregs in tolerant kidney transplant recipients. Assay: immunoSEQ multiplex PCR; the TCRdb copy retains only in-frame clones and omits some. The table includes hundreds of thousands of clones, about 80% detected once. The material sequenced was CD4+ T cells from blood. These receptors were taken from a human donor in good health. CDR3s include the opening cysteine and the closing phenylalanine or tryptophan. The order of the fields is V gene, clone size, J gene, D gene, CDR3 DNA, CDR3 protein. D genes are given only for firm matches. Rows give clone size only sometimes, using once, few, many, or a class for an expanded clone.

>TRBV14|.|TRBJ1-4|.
TGTGCCAGCAGCCAATCAGGGGATCGGGAAAAACTGTTTTTT
CASSQSGDREKLFF
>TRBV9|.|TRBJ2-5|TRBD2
TGTGCCAGCAGCGCGGATCTAGCGGGGGGAGCAGAGACCCAGTACTTC
CASSADLAGGAETQYF
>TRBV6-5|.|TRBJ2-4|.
TGTGCCAGCAGTTTAGGTCCTAACTTAGCCAAAAACATTCAGTACTTC
CASSLGPNLAKNIQYF
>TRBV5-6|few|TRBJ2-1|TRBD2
TGTGCCAGCAGCTTGACGGGAGGGCCGGTTGGATACAATGAGCAGTTCTTC
CASSLTGGPVGYNEQFF
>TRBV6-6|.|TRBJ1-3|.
TGTGCCAGCAGTTACTCTGGGGCGGACTCTGGAAACACCATATATTTT
CASSYSGADSGNTIYF
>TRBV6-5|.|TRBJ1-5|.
TGTGCCAGTGGGTTGGGGAATCAGCCCCAGCATTTT
CASGLGNQPQHF
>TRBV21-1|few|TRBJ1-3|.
TGTGCCAGCAGCAAAGGGGAGGGACAGGGGGCGCCAACTGGAAACACCATATATTTT
CASSKGEGQGAPTGNTIYF
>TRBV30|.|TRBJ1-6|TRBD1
TGTGCCTGGAAAACAACAGGGGAAGGTCAAAATTCACCCCTCCACTTT
CAWKTTGEGQNSPLHF
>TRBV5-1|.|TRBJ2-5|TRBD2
TGCGCCAGCAGCTTTTATCCAGCGGGAGGTAAAGAGACCCAGTACTTC
CASSFYPAGGKETQYF
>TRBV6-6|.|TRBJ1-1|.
TGTGCCAGCAGCCGCGGGACACCGAACACTGAAGCTTTCTTT
CASSRGTPNTEAFF